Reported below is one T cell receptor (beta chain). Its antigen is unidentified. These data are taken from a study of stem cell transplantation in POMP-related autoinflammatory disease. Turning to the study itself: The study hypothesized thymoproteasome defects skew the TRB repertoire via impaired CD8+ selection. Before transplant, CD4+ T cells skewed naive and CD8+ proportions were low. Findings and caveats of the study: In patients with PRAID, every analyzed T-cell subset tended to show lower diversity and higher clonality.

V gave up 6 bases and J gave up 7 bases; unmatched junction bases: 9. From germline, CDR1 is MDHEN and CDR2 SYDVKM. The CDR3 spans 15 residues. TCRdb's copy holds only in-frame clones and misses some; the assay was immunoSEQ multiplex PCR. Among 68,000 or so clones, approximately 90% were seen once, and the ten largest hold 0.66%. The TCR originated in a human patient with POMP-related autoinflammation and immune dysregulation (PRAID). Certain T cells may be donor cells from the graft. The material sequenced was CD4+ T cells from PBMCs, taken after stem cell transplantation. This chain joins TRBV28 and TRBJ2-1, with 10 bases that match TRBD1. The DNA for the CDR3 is TGTGCCAGCAGCCGTGGTGGGACAGGGGCGAATGAGCAGTTCTTC. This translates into CASSRGGTGANEQFF. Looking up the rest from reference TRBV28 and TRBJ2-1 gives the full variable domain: DVKVTQSSRYLVKRTGEKVFLECVQDMDHENMFWYRQDPGLGLRLIYFSYDVKMKEKGDIPEGYSVSREKKERFSLILESASTNQTSMYLCASSRGGTGANEQFFGPGTRLTVL.